This T cell receptor (beta chain) originates from a study of T cells in Graves' hyperthyroidism and ophthalmopathy. Study-wide findings and caveats: Researchers found most expanded thyroid clonotypes above 0.001 in blood as well. Ophthalmopathy could be told apart from stable hyperthyroidism with a 13 V-J model.

This clonotype has ten or more counts. Its target is not known. Germline values: CDR1 DFQATT, CDR2 SNEGSKA (reference sequence). The CDR3 contains 12 residues. V was shortened by 3 bases and J by 5 bases, with 10 bases between the two germline ends. Hyperthyroidism patients were newly diagnosed, had disease duration under 2 months, and were aged 18 to 65 years. TCR beta CDR3 sequences were amplified from RNA transcripts. In the first-round RT-PCR of the TCR CDR3, the HTBI primer set was used. TCRdb re-analysed the multiplex PCR reads in MiXCR, keeping a single row per CDR3 protein. The sample carries some 360,000 distinct CDR3 sequences, about 15% recorded once.

V gene TRBV20-1 combines with J gene TRBJ2-5; D is ambiguous. Sequenced material: blood. The sequence was collected from a woman aged 60 to 75 with Graves' hyperthyroidism. CDR3 sequence: CSASYRVETQYF. In DNA form, the CDR3 reads TGCAGTGCTAGCTATAGGGTGGAGACCCAGTACTTC.